A single sample gave rise to the 25 T cell receptor beta chains below, sequenced in a study of blood T cell repertoires in COVID-19. Profiled with immunoSEQ multiplex PCR; TCRdb holds only in-frame clones, not every one. The sample includes 190,000 or so clones, 80% to 90% of them seen just once. Sequenced input: peripheral blood. The receptor source for this set is a man between 60 and 75 years old who had recovered from COVID-19.

The V gene is TRBV11-2, the J gene TRBJ1-1; weak D call: TRBD1 (5 bases). This CDR3 comprises 15 residues. With 5 bases removed from V and 2 bases from J, the gap between germline ends came to 15 bases. CDR1 is SGHAT, CDR2 FQNNGV, per germline. The DNA of the CDR3 is TGTGCCAGCAGCCCAGCCCTCCAGGGAAACACTGAAGCTTTCTTT. This translates into CASSPALQGNTEAFF. Full variable domain (outside the CDR3, taken from reference TRBV11-2 and TRBJ1-1): EAGVAQSPRYKIIEKRQSVAFWCNPISGHATLYWYQQILGQGPKLLIQFQNNGVVDDSQLPKDRFSAERLKGVDSTLKIQPAKLEDSAVYLCASSPALQGNTEAFFGQGTRLTVV.

The chain couples TRBV18 to TRBJ2-5, with D unclear. This CDR3 contains 16 residues. V was pared by 3 bases and J by 4 bases, with 18 bases between. CDR1 is KGHSH and CDR2 is LQKENI in the germline V gene. The CDR3 DNA follows: TGTGCCAGCTCACCCGGCCCGTCAGGAAAACCAGAGACCCAGTACTTC. It yields the protein CASSPGPSGKPETQYF.

This rearrangement joins TRBV7-2 to TRBJ1-6; no firm D call. This CDR3 contains 14 residues. Trimming shortened V by 6 bases and J by 3 bases, and 9 bases separated the two germline ends. CDR1 and CDR2 from the germline V gene are SGHTA and FQGNSA. CDR3: CASRLGVYNSPLHF. The CDR3 bases are TGTGCCAGCAGACTAGGAGTCTATAATTCACCCCTCCACTTT.

This chain uses TRBV11-2 with TRBJ1-2, with unresolved D. This CDR3 has 12 amino acids. Germline loops: CDR1 SGHAT, CDR2 FQNNGV. Trimming shortened V by 2 bases and J by 4 bases, and 5 bases separated the two germline ends. CDR3 sequence: CASSLNSYGYTF. The DNA for the CDR3 is TGTGCCAGCAGCTTAAATAGCTATGGCTACACCTTC.

This clone was counted a few times. This chain connects TRBV5-4 to TRBJ2-7, with 7 bases matching TRBD2. V shed 2 bases, J shed 3 bases, and the junction held 2 bases outside the gene matches. The germline V gene has CDR1 SGHNT and CDR2 YYREEE (reference sequence). The CDR3 spans 13 residues. Written as DNA, the CDR3 is TGTGCCAGCAGCTTACCGGGGGGCTACGAGCAGTACTTC. Protein product: CASSLPGGYEQYF.

This chain uses TRBV28 with TRBJ1-3, with D possibly matching TRBD1 (5 bases). The V and J ends lost 8 bases and 2 bases respectively, with 16 bases between them. Germline CDR1 and CDR2: MDHEN and SYDVKM. CDR3 length: 15 amino acids. CDR3 region: CASGKRGVPGNTIYF. In DNA form, the CDR3 reads TGTGCCAGCGGGAAGCGGGGGGTTCCTGGAAACACCATATATTTT.

Of note for this clone: This CDR3 is also generated by other DNA sequences in the sample. This sequence joins TRBV7-2 and TRBJ1-1; TRBD1 might be the D (5 bases). V dropped 3 bases and J dropped 3 bases, with 8 bases sitting between them. CDR1 SGHTA and CDR2 FQGNSA come from the germline V gene. The CDR3 is 13 residues long. The CDR3 loop reads CASSLGGDTEAFF. The CDR3 DNA follows: TGTGCCAGCAGCTTGGGAGGGGACACTGAAGCTTTCTTT. Looking up the rest from reference TRBV7-2 and TRBJ1-1 gives the full variable domain: GAGVSQSPSNKVTEKGKDVELRCDPISGHTALYWYRQSLGQGLEFLIYFQGNSAPDKSGLPSDRFSAERTGGSVSTLTIQRTQQEDSAVYLCASSLGGDTEAFFGQGTRLTVV.

The genes are TRBV30 and TRBJ1-4, with D perhaps TRBD1 (5 bases). The CDR3 has 16 residues. Trimming shortened V by 0 bases and J by 6 bases, and 17 bases separated the two germline ends. The germline gives CDR1 GTSNPN, CDR2 SVGIG (reference sequence). The CDR3 DNA is TGTGCCTGGAGTGTAACCCCATGGGGCGCCGATGAAAAACTGTTTTTT. As protein: CAWSVTPWGADEKLFF.

The chain employs TRBV5-1 and TRBJ2-1; D is perhaps TRBD2 (5 bases). V lost 4 bases and J lost 8, with 22 bases in between. Germline-derived CDR1 and CDR2 are SGHRS and YFSETQ. The CDR3 length is 16 residues. CDR3 in DNA: TGCGCCAGCAGCCCGTCATATAGCCGGGGTGGCGATGAGCAGTTCTTC. Its translation: CASSPSYSRGGDEQFF.

Here the CDR3 DNA reads TGTGCCAGCAGCACCCGGACAGGGGTTGACACTGAAGCTTTCTTT. Its translation is CASSTRTGVDTEAFF. This chain connects TRBV6-2 or TRBV6-3 to TRBJ1-1; 9 positions agree with TRBD1. The CDR3 runs 15 residues. Germline V gene data show CDR1 as MNHEY and CDR2 as SVGEGT. V was pared by 6 bases and J by 3 bases, with 8 bases of the junction left unmatched.

V and J are TRBV6-2 or TRBV6-3 and TRBJ2-5; D unresolved. The CDR3 is made up of 14 amino acids. Germline CDR1 reads MNHEY; CDR2 reads SVGEGT. V gave up 4 bases and J gave up 5 bases, with 14 bases separating them. CDR3 DNA: TGTGCCAGCAGTTTTGGGTCTTTCGGGGAGACCCAGTACTTC. Its translation is CASSFGSFGETQYF.

This clone was picked up one time. V is TRBV7-3 and J is TRBJ2-7; 12 bases match TRBD2. Germline V CDR1 and CDR2: SGHTA, FQGTGA. The CDR3 covers 24 residues. V gave up 1 base and J gave up 2 bases; unmatched junction bases: 27. CDR3 in amino acids: CASSLKSKSKVDTSGRTRTYEQYF. For the CDR3, the DNA is TGTGCCAGCAGCTTAAAGTCTAAATCCAAGGTGGATACTAGCGGGAGGACCAGGACCTACGAGCAGTACTTC.

The rearrangement joins TRBV6-5 to TRBJ2-5; D unclear. Germline V lookup: CDR1 MNHEY, CDR2 SVGAGI. V was cut by 6 bases and J by 4 bases, with 18 bases left in between. This CDR3 spans 15 amino acids. This CDR3 reads CASRPTAAPRETQYF. The DNA of the CDR3 is TGTGCCAGCAGACCCACGGCGGCGCCAAGAGAGACCCAGTACTTC.

A few counts support this clone. V is TRBV19 and J is TRBJ1-1; maybe TRBD1 (6 bases). Trimming took 6 bases from V and 1 from J, leaving 12 bases between them. CDR3 size: 14 residues. Looked up from germline, CDR1 is LNHDA and CDR2 is SQIVND (reference sequence). The CDR3 coding sequence is TGTGCCAGTAGGAAGGGGACAAGGAACACTGAAGCTTTCTTT. Translation gives CASRKGTRNTEAFF.

The gene calls are TRBV6-5 and TRBJ2-1; possible D gene TRBD2, 5 bases. V dropped 0 bases and J dropped 10 bases, with 19 bases sitting between them. CDR1 is MNHEY and CDR2 is SVGAGI in the germline V gene. The CDR3 runs to 16 residues. The CDR3 sequence is CASSYSSSATYGEQFF. The CDR3 bases are TGTGCCAGCAGTTACTCGAGTAGCGCAACCTATGGAGAGCAGTTCTTC.

The chain is built from TRBV6-1 and TRBJ2-2; 12 bases fit TRBD2. CDR1 is MNHNS and CDR2 is SASEGT in the germline V gene. The V segment lost 0 bases and the J segment 7 bases; nucleotides outside the gene matches: 6. The CDR3 extends over 17 amino acids. CDR3 DNA: TGTGCCAGCAGTGAAGCTCCAACTAGCGGGAGGTTCGGGGAGCTGTTTTTT. This codes for CASSEAPTSGRFGELFF.

The rearrangement links TRBV7-2 to TRBJ2-7; D unclear. CDR1 and CDR2 (germline): SGHTA, FQGNSA. The CDR3 totals 16 residues. Trimming removed 3 bases from V and 6 bases from J, with 21 bases in between. In DNA, the CDR3 is TGTGCCAGCAGCTTGAATACCGGGTTCCTTCTACCCGAGCAGTACTTC. Translation: CASSLNTGFLLPEQYF.

This chain joins TRBV28 and TRBJ2-7, with 9 bases aligning to TRBD1. The germline V gene has CDR1 MDHEN and CDR2 SYDVKM. Germline trimming cut 10 bases from V and 12 bases from J; bases unmatched to any gene: 4. The CDR3 consists of 9 residues. The CDR3 sequence: CATGTGRYF. Written as DNA, the CDR3 is TGTGCCACCGGGACAGGGAGGTACTTC.

This rearrangement joins TRBV19 to TRBJ1-2; the D gene is possibly TRBD1 (5 bases). Germline CDR1 and CDR2: LNHDA and SQIVND (reference sequence). There are 13 residues in the CDR3. V gave up 7 bases and J gave up 4 bases, with 13 bases separating them. The CDR3 reads CASTNRGTYGYTF. CDR3 sequence (DNA): TGTGCCAGTACCAACCGGGGGACCTATGGCTACACCTTC.

This chain links TRBV2 with TRBJ2-5; D may be TRBD1 (5 bases). CDR3 length: 14 residues. V shed 11 bases and J shed 2 bases, with 18 bases lying between them. The V gene's germline CDR1 is SNHLY and CDR2 FYNNEI. In nucleotides, the CDR3 is TGTGCCTCGAAAACTGAGACAGCACAAGAGACCCAGTACTTC. Translation: CASKTETAQETQYF.

The V call is TRBV5-4, the J call TRBJ1-2; 8 positions agree with TRBD1. J was trimmed by 3 bases and V by 0 bases; bases with no gene match: 7. The V gene's germline CDR1 is SGHNT and CDR2 YYREEE (reference sequence). The CDR3 runs to 16 residues. The DNA of the CDR3 is TGTGCCAGCAGCTTGGCAGACAGGGGAGGTGACTATGGCTACACCTTC. Translating it yields CASSLADRGGDYGYTF.

The rearrangement uses TRBV30 and TRBJ1-5; D gene unclear. CDR1 is GTSNPN and CDR2 is SVGIG in the germline V gene (reference sequence). V was cut by 4 bases and J by 6 bases, with 10 bases left in between. The CDR3 consists of 12 residues. The CDR3 loop reads CAWNRAGQPQHF. The CDR3 region has the DNA TGTGCCTGGAATAGGGCGGGTCAGCCCCAGCATTTT.

The J gene is TRBJ2-7, the V gene TRBV6-2 or TRBV6-3; D may be TRBD2 (5 bases). Deletions cut 6 bases from V and 5 bases from J, with 20 bases between. The CDR3 spans 15 residues. Looked up from germline, CDR1 is MNHEY and CDR2 is SVGEGT. The CDR3 region has the DNA TGTGCCAGCAGCCTTCTGAGGCATTGGGAGAACGAGCAGTACTTC. Its translation is CASSLLRHWENEQYF.

The chain carries TRBV5-1 and TRBJ2-7, with D hard to call. The V end was cut by 0 bases, the J end by 3 bases, with 7 bases between. Germline V gene data show CDR1 as SGHRS and CDR2 as YFSETQ. The CDR3 runs 13 residues. This CDR3 reads CASSLAPDYEQYF. The CDR3 nucleotides read TGCGCCAGCAGCTTGGCCCCAGACTACGAGCAGTACTTC.

This chain uses TRBV7-3 with TRBJ2-2; TRBD1 might be the D (6 bases). Looked up from germline, CDR1 is SGHTA and CDR2 is FQGTGA. The CDR3 runs to 16 residues. The ends were cut back, 5 bases at V and 0 bases at J, with 13 bases in the middle. CDR3 in amino acids: CASSRTGTPNTGELFF. The CDR3 DNA is TGTGCCAGCAGCCGCACAGGGACCCCGAACACCGGGGAGCTGTTTTTT.